The next 15 T cell receptor beta chains were all read from a single sample in a study of blood T cell repertoires in COVID-19 (dated by TCRdb to the early 2020s). Library prep was done by the immunoSEQ multiplex PCR assay. TCRdb retrieved this table from immuneACCESS and kept in-frame rearrangements only. Not all clones are present; in checked studies, unresolved V genes account for under half, and no reason is known for the remainder. In all, the sample holds some 200,000 clones, and around 82% of those were seen once. The top ten clonotypes cover around 13% of the sample. The sequenced sample consisted of peripheral blood. The receptors come from a human donor in a cohort sampled during active COVID-19.

The J gene is TRBJ2-7, the V gene TRBV5-1; TRBD2 is a possible D gene (6 bases). Looked up from germline, CDR1 is SGHRS and CDR2 is YFSETQ. This CDR3 is built from 14 residues. Trimming took off 3 bases at V and 5 bases at J, with 15 bases between the two ends. CDR3: CASSSAGGRNEQYF. CDR3 nucleotides: TGCGCCAGCAGCTCGGCCGGAGGGAGAAACGAGCAGTACTTC.

The chain is built from TRBV7-2 and TRBJ2-7; no clear D. There are 14 residues in the CDR3. Per the germline V gene, CDR1 is SGHTA and CDR2 is FQGNSA. The germline V and J ends were trimmed by 4 bases and 1 base, with 11 bases remaining between them. CDR3 residues: CASSSSGSSYEQYF. In DNA form, the CDR3 reads TGTGCCAGCAGCTCCTCGGGTTCTTCCTACGAGCAGTACTTC.

The chain joins TRBV28 to TRBJ1-5; unclear D gene. Trimming shortened V by 11 bases and J by 0 bases, and 11 bases separated the two germline ends. CDR1 is MDHEN, CDR2 SYDVKM, per germline. The CDR3 runs 13 residues. CDR3: CAGGGDSNQPQHF. CDR3 sequence (DNA): TGTGCCGGAGGCGGGGATAGCAATCAGCCCCAGCATTTT.

V and J are TRBV3-1 (or the pseudogene TRBV3-2) and TRBJ2-2; no clear D. Germline V gene sequence: CDR1 LGHDT, CDR2 YNNKEL (reference sequence). This CDR3 has 13 residues. Trimming stripped 9 bases from V and 4 bases from J, with 12 bases between. CDR3 in amino acids: CASRLAATGELFF. As DNA, the CDR3 is TGTGCCAGTCGGCTTGCGGCCACCGGGGAGCTGTTTTTT.

This clone was observed once. The gene calls are TRBV5-1 and TRBJ2-1, with 15 bases that match TRBD2. The V and J ends lost 4 bases and 9 bases, in that order; junction bases with no gene match: 5. Germline V gene data show CDR1 as SGHRS and CDR2 as YFSETQ. This CDR3 is built from 15 residues. CDR3 DNA sequence: TGCGCCAGCAGCCTACAGGGACTAGCGGGAGGTGAGCAGTTCTTC. Translation: CASSLQGLAGGEQFF.

The chain recombines TRBV27 with TRBJ1-2; D is unresolved. The V gene's germline CDR1 is MNHEY and CDR2 SMNVEV (reference sequence). V was pared by 0 bases and J by 8 bases, with 16 bases between. This CDR3 spans 15 amino acids. The CDR3 DNA sequence: TGTGCCAGCAGTTTATCCTTGCTGGAGACGGGGGGCTACACCTTC. It translates to CASSLSLLETGGYTF.

The J gene is TRBJ2-7, the V gene TRBV5-1, with D possibly TRBD1 on 6 matching bases. V lost 2 bases, J lost 1 base, and 13 bases lay in between. Looked up from germline, CDR1 is SGHRS and CDR2 is YFSETQ. The CDR3 runs 15 residues. This chain's CDR3 is CASSLMTGGSYEQYF. CDR3 nucleotides: TGCGCCAGCAGCTTAATGACAGGCGGATCCTACGAGCAGTACTTC. The full variable domain, with the rest looked up from reference TRBV5-1 and TRBJ2-7, is KAGVTQTPRYLIKTRGQQVTLSCSPISGHRSVSWYQQTPGQGLQFLFEYFSETQRNKGNFPGRFSGRQFSNSRSEMNVSTLELGDSALYLCASSLMTGGSYEQYFGPGTRLTVT.

The J gene is TRBJ1-1, the V gene TRBV7-8; D not certain. In germline, CDR1 is SGHVS, CDR2 FQNEAQ. V was cut by 5 bases and J by 4 bases, with 14 bases left in between. The CDR3 has 14 amino acids. The DNA of the CDR3 is TGTGCCAGCAGCCGAGGTTTCGGTTTCACTGAAGCTTTCTTT. Translating it yields CASSRGFGFTEAFF. The variable domain in full, with the rest retrieved from reference TRBV7-8 and TRBJ1-1, is GAGVSQSPRYKVAKRGQDVALRCDPISGHVSLFWYQQALGQGPEFLTYFQNEAQLDKSGLPSDRFFAERPEGSVSTLKIQRTQQEDSAVYLCASSRGFGFTEAFFGQGTRLTVV.

The chain joins TRBV5-1 to TRBJ2-2; 9 bases line up with TRBD2. CDR3 length equals 15 residues. The J segment lost 6 bases and the V segment lost 2 bases, leaving 5 bases of the junction unmatched. Germline V lookup: CDR1 SGHRS, CDR2 YFSETQ. The CDR3 spells CASSLAGGESGELFF. The CDR3 coding sequence is TGCGCCAGCAGCTTAGCGGGGGGAGAATCCGGGGAGCTGTTTTTT.

The CDR3 DNA sequence: TGTGCCAGCAGCTCCCGGGACTACACAGATACGCAGTATTTT. Its protein product is CASSSRDYTDTQYF. The gene calls are TRBV7-3 and TRBJ2-3; TRBD2 matches 7 bases. Germline CDR1 is SGHTA and CDR2 is FQGTGA. With 4 bases clipped from V and 2 bases from J, the junction kept 3 bases outside the gene matches. The CDR3 is 14 residues long.

The chain combines TRBV6-5 with TRBJ2-5, with D possibly TRBD1 on 5 matching bases. V gave up 10 bases and J gave up 2 bases, with 14 bases separating them. CDR3 size: 13 residues. Germline assignment: CDR1 MNHEY and CDR2 SVGAGI. In nucleotides, the CDR3 is TGTGCCACCGCACTTCGACAGCAAGAGACCCAGTACTTC. Its protein is CATALRQQETQYF.

This chain links TRBV28 with TRBJ1-2; D unresolved. CDR1 and CDR2 (germline): MDHEN, SYDVKM. CDR3 length: 12 residues. Trimming removed 8 bases from V and 9 bases from J, with 16 bases in between. The CDR3: CASLEGLFRYTF. CDR3 coding DNA: TGTGCCAGCTTGGAGGGTTTGTTTCGCTACACCTTC.

The J gene is TRBJ2-3, the V gene TRBV7-2; 7 nucleotides agree with TRBD2. The CDR3 totals 16 residues. Trimming cost V 3 bases and J 4 bases; bases outside gene matches: 10. Germline loops: CDR1 SGHTA, CDR2 FQGNSA. The CDR3 bases are TGTGCCAGCAGCTTTTTGCCGGCGGCGGGAGCAGATACGCAGTATTTT. The encoded protein is CASSFLPAAGADTQYF.

The V gene is TRBV27, the J gene TRBJ1-2; TRBD1 is a possible D gene (6 bases). V gave up 4 bases and J gave up 0 bases, with 9 bases separating them. In germline, CDR1 is MNHEY, CDR2 SMNVEV (reference sequence). The CDR3 runs 14 residues. As DNA, the CDR3 is TGTGCCAGCAGTTCTGGACAGTCTAACTATGGCTACACCTTC. Residues: CASSSGQSNYGYTF.

V usage is TRBV28 and J usage is TRBJ1-5; tentatively, D is TRBD1 (5 bases). Trimming pared 3 bases from V and 4 bases from J, leaving 16 bases between. The CDR3 contains 16 residues. Germline-derived CDR1 and CDR2 are MDHEN and SYDVKM. DNA for the CDR3: TGTGCCAGCAGTTTTTGGACAAGCGGGGGGAATCAGCCCCAGCATTTT. This gives the protein CASSFWTSGGNQPQHF.